This T cell receptor beta chain was retrieved from a study of Graves' ophthalmopathy and Graves' hyperthyroidism. Hyperthyroidism was new, under 2 months, in patients aged 18 to 65. There are 13 residues in the CDR3. With 1 base removed from V and 3 bases from J, the gap between germline ends came to 6 bases. The germline CDR1 and CDR2 sequences are MGHRA and YSYEKL. Amplified TCR beta CDR3 regions were obtained using RNA transcripts as template. HTBI-primed RT-PCR formed the first round, and a multiplex PCR formed the second. TCRdb used MiXCR to reprocess the multiplex PCR reads, holding one entry per CDR3 protein. This table has more than 300,000 distinct CDR3 sequences, 15% to 20% appearing once. This clonotype was seen many times.

This TCR derives from an adult woman with stable Graves' hyperthyroidism. The genes are TRBV4-1 and TRBJ1-1; TRBD1 is a possible D gene (6 bases). The material sequenced was peripheral blood. The CDR3 DNA sequence: TGCGCCAGCAGCCAAGCAGGGGACACTGAAGCTTTCTTT. Its translation: CASSQAGDTEAFF.